Listed here are 5 T cell receptor beta chains from one sample, sequenced in a study of cytomegalovirus exposure and HLA in healthy donors. Profiling relied on immunoSEQ multiplex PCR, and the TCRdb table lists in-frame clones only, not all of them. The sample shows about 280,000 clones, approximately 90% of them seen only once. The sequenced sample was PBMCs. The receptors shown here come from a woman under 30 in good health and CMV-seronegative.

This clone has just one count. The chain employs TRBV27 and TRBJ2-1, with D perhaps matching TRBD2 (6 bases). V lost 6 bases and J 0 bases, leaving 9 bases between the germline ends. The CDR3 loop spans 14 amino acids. Germline V gives CDR1 MNHEY, CDR2 SMNVEV (reference sequence). CDR3 nucleotide sequence: TGTGCCAGCAGCCAACTAGCCTCCTACAATGAGCAGTTCTTC. It yields the protein CASSQLASYNEQFF.

V gene TRBV7-3 combines with J gene TRBJ2-7; 10 bases are a match to TRBD2. This CDR3 has 15 residues. The V gene end was trimmed by 0 bases and the J gene end by 7 bases; junction bases not matched to a gene: 6. The germline CDR1 and CDR2 sequences are SGHTA and FQGTGA. The chain's CDR3 is CASSLTSGRAGEQYF. CDR3 in DNA: TGTGCCAGCAGCTTAACAAGCGGGAGGGCCGGAGAGCAGTACTTC.

This clone was detected once. The V gene is TRBV28, the J gene TRBJ2-7; tentative D call: TRBD2 (6 bases). This CDR3 contains 14 residues. V lost 4 bases and J lost 2, with 12 bases in between. Germline assignment: CDR1 MDHEN and CDR2 SYDVKM. CDR3 loop: CASSYQRVPYEQYF. CDR3 in DNA: TGTGCCAGCAGTTATCAGCGGGTACCCTACGAGCAGTACTTC.

The rearrangement joins TRBV4-1 to TRBJ1-5; the D gene is possibly TRBD1 (5 bases). The CDR3 is 15 amino acids. The germline V gene has CDR1 MGHRA and CDR2 YSYEKL. V lost 0 bases and J 7 bases, leaving 13 bases between the germline ends. The CDR3, as DNA: TGCGCCAGCAGCCAAGATCCATCTAGGGGCCAGCCCCAGCATTTT. It is translated as CASSQDPSRGQPQHF.

Ten or more counts support this clone. V and J are TRBV6-5 and TRBJ2-1; 9 bases agree with TRBD1. Trimming removed 10 bases from V and 8 bases from J; junction bases left unmatched: 9. The CDR3 has 13 residues. In germline, CDR1 is MNHEY, CDR2 SVGAGI. The CDR3 DNA reads as TGTGCCACCCAACAGGGGGCGCGGGATGAGCAGTTCTTC. As protein: CATQQGARDEQFF.